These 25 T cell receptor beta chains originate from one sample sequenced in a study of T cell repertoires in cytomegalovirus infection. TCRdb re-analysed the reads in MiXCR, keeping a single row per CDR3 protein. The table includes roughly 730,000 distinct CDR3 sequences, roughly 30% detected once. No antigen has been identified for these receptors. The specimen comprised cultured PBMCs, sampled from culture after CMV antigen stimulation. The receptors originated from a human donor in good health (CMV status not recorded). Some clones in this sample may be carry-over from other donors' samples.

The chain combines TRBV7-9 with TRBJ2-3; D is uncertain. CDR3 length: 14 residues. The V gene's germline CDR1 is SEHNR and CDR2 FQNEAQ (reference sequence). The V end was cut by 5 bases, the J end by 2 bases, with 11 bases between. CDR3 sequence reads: CASSPRINTDTQYF. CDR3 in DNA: TGTGCCAGCAGCCCTAGGATTAACACAGATACGCAGTATTTT.

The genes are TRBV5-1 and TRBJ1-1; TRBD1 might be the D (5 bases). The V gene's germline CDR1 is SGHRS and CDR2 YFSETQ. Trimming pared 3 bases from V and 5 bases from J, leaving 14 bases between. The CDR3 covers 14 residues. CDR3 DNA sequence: TGCGCCAGCAGCTCTCCCGGGGCAGGAACTGAAGCTTTCTTT. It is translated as CASSSPGAGTEAFF.

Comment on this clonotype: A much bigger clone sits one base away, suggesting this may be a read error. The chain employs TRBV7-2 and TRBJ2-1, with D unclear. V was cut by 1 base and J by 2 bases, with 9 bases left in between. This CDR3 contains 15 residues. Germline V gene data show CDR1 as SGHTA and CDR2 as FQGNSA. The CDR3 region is CASSLEGIPYNEQFF. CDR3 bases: TGTGCCAGCAGCTTAGAGGGTATCCCCTACAATGAGCAGTTCTTC.

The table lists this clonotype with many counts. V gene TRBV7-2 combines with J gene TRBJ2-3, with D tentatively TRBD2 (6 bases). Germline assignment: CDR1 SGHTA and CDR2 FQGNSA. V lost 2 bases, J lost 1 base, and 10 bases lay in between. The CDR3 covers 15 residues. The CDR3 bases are TGTGCCAGCAGCTTACCTGGCGGGGGCACAGATACGCAGTATTTT. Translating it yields CASSLPGGGTDTQYF.

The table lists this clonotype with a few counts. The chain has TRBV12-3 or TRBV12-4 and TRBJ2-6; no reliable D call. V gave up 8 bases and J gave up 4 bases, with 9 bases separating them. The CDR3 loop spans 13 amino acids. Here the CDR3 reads CASQPSGANVLTF. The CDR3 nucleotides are TGTGCCAGCCAGCCTTCCGGGGCCAACGTCCTGACTTTC.

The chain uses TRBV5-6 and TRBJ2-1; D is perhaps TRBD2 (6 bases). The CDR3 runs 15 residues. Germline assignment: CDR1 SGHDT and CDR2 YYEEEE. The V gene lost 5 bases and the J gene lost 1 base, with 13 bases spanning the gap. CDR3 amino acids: CASRDGLTSYNEQFF. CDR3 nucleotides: TGTGCCAGCAGAGATGGACTAACGTCCTACAATGAGCAGTTCTTC.

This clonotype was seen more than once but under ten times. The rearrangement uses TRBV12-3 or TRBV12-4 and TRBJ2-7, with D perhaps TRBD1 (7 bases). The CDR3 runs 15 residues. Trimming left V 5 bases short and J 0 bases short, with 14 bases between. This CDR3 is CASSTQGGISYEQYF. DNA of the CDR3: TGTGCCAGCAGTACCCAGGGGGGTATCTCCTACGAGCAGTACTTC.

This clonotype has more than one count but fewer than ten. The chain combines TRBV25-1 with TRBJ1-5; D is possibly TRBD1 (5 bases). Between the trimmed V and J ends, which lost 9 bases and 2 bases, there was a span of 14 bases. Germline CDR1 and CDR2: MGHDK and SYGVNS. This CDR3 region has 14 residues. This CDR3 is CASKMGGGNQPQHF. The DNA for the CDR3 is TGTGCCAGTAAAATGGGAGGGGGCAATCAGCCCCAGCATTTT.

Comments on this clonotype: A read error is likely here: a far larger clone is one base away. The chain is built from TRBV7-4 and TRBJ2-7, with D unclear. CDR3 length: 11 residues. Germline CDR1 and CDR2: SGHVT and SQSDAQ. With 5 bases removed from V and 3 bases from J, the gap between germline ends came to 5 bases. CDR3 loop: CASSPVYEQYF. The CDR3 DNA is TGTGCCAGCAGCCCCGTCTACGAGCAGTACTTC.

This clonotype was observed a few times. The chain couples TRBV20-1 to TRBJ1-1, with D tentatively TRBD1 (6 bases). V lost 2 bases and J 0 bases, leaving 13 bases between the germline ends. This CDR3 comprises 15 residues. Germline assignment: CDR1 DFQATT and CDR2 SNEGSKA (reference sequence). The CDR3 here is CSARRMGAMNTEAFF. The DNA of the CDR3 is TGCAGTGCTAGAAGGATGGGGGCGATGAACACTGAAGCTTTCTTT.

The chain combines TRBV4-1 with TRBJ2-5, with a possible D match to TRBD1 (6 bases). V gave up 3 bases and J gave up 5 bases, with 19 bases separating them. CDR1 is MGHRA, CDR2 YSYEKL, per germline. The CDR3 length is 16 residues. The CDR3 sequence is CASSHGRQAERETQYF. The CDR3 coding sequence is TGCGCCAGCAGCCATGGGAGACAGGCCGAGAGGGAGACCCAGTACTTC.

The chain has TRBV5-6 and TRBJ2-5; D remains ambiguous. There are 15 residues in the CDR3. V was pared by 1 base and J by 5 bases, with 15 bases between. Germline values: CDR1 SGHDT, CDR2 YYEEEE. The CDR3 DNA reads TGTGCCAGCAGCTTGTTATTAAACGGTGGGGAGACCCAGTACTTC. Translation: CASSLLLNGGETQYF.

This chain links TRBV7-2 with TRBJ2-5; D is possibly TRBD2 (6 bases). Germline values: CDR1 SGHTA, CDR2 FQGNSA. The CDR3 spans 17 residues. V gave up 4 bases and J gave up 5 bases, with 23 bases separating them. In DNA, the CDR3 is TGTGCCAGCAGCTCAACCTCCGGGACTGGGGGTGGGGAGACCCAGTACTTC. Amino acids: CASSSTSGTGGGETQYF.

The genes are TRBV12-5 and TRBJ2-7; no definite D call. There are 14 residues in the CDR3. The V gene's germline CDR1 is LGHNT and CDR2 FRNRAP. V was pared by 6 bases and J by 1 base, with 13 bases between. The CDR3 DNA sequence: TGTGCTAGTGGGACGGAACAGTCGTCCTACGAGCAGTACTTC. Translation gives CASGTEQSSYEQYF.

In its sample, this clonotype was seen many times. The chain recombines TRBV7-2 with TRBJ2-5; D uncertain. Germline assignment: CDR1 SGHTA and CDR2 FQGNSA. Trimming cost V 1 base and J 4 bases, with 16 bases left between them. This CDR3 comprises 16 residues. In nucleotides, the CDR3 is TGTGCCAGCAGCTTAGGACTCACGGCTCTCTTAGAGACCCAGTACTTC. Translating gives CASSLGLTALLETQYF.

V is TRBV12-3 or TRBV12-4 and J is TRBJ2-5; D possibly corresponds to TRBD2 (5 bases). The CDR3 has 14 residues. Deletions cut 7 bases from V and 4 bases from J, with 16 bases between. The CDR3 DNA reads TGTGCCAGCACTACCAGCGGAGCCAGAGAGACCCAGTACTTC. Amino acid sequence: CASTTSGARETQYF.

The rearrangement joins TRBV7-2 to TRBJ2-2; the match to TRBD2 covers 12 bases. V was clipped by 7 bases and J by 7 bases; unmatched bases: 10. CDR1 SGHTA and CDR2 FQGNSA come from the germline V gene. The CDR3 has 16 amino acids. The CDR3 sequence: CASTPASGGAGGELFF. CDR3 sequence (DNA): TGTGCCAGCACCCCGGCTAGCGGGGGGGCAGGCGGGGAGCTGTTTTTT.

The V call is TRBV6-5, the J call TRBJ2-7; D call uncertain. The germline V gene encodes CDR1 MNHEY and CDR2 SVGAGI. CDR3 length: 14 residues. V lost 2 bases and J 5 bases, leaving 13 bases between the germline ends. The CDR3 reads CASSYPDHTHEQYF. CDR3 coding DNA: TGTGCCAGCAGTTACCCAGACCATACCCACGAGCAGTACTTC.

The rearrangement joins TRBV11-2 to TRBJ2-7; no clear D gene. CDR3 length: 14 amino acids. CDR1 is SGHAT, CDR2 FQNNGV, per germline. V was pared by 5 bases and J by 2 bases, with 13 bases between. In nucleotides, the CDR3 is TGTGCCAGCAGCCCGACGACCCTGGCCTACGAGCAGTACTTC. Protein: CASSPTTLAYEQYF.

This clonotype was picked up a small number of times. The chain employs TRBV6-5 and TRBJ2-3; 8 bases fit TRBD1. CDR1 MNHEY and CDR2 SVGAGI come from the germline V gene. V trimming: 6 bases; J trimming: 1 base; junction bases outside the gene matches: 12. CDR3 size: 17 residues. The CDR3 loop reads CASSRGTGEGGTDTQYF. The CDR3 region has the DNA TGTGCCAGCAGCCGAGGGACAGGAGAAGGAGGCACAGATACGCAGTATTTT.

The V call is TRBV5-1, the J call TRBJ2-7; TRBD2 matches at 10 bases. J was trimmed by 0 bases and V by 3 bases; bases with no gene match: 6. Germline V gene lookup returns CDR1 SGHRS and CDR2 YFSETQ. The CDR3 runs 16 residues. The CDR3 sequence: CASSSLPSGSSYEQYF. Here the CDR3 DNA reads TGCGCCAGCAGCTCCTTACCTAGCGGGAGCTCCTACGAGCAGTACTTC.

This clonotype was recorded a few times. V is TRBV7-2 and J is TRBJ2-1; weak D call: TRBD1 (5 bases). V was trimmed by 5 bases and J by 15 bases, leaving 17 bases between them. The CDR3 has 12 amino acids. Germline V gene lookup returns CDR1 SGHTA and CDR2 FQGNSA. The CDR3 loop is CASSPGPGRWFF. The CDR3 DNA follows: TGTGCCAGCAGCCCCGGGCCAGGGCGTTGGTTCTTC.

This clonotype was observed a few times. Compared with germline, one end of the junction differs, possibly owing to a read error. This chain's CDR3 is CASSLSLDRGF. The CDR3 nucleotides are TGTGCCAGCAGCTTATCTCTTGACAGGGGCTTC. V usage is TRBV7-9 and J usage is TRBJ2-4; 8 bases map to TRBD1. Germline loops: CDR1 SEHNR, CDR2 FQNEAQ (reference sequence). The CDR3 is 11 residues long.

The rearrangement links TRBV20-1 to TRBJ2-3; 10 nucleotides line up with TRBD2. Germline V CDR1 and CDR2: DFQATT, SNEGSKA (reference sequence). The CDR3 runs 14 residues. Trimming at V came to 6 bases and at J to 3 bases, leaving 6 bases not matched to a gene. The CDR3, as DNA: TGCAGTGCCATTAGCGGGGGGCGGACAGATACGCAGTATTTT. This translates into CSAISGGRTDTQYF.

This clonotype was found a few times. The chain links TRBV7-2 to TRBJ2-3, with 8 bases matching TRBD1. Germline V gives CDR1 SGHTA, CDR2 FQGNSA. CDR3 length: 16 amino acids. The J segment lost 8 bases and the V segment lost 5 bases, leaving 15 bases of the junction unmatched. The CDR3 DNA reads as TGTGCCAGCAGCCAGGGGGCTGGGGCTCGGTCGGGTACGCAGTATTTT. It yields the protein CASSQGAGARSGTQYF.